Presented here are 16 T cell receptor beta chains from one specimen sequenced in a study of cytomegalovirus exposure and HLA in healthy donors. Produced via immunoSEQ multiplex PCR; TCRdb's table is partial and in-frame only. The sample holds some 60,000 clones, 95% to 96% seen once. What was sequenced was PBMCs. The receptors come from a man aged 18 to 35 in good health and CMV-seronegative.

The V call is TRBV19, the J call TRBJ1-1; D is perhaps TRBD1 (5 bases). This CDR3 contains 15 residues. Germline loops: CDR1 LNHDA, CDR2 SQIVND (reference sequence). V was pared by 8 bases and J by 3 bases, with 19 bases between. The CDR3 DNA follows: TGTGCCAGTTCCCCGGGGGGAGGCGGGGACACTGAAGCTTTCTTT. This encodes CASSPGGGGDTEAFF.

The chain links TRBV29-1 to TRBJ2-7, with 7 bases identical to TRBD1. Germline CDR1 SQVTM, CDR2 ANQGSEA. The CDR3 has 13 amino acids. The V gene end was trimmed by 6 bases and the J gene end by 5 bases; junction bases not matched to a gene: 10. The CDR3 DNA reads as TGCAGCGTGACCCGACAGGGTTCCCACGAGCAGTACTTC. Translated: CSVTRQGSHEQYF.

This clone was detected once. As DNA, the CDR3 is TGTGCCAGCAGCGTCGGGACAGGCGAATCCTACGAGCAGTACTTC. This sequence encodes CASSVGTGESYEQYF. The chain links TRBV9 to TRBJ2-7, with 8 bases aligning to TRBD1. CDR1 SGDLS and CDR2 YYNGEE come from the germline V gene. The CDR3 has 15 amino acids. V dropped 2 bases and J dropped 1; count of bases not matched to a gene: 5.

This chain links TRBV6-5 with TRBJ2-2; TRBD2 might be the D (5 bases). V was clipped by 10 bases and J by 6 bases, with 12 bases between them. The CDR3 has 12 residues. CDR1 and CDR2 (germline): MNHEY, SVGAGI. CDR3 loop: CATQTTAGELFF. The CDR3 DNA is TGTGCCACCCAGACTACCGCCGGGGAGCTGTTTTTT.

The V call is TRBV29-1, the J call TRBJ2-1; D may be TRBD2 (6 bases). Trimming left V 2 bases short and J 2 bases short, with 19 bases between. The CDR3 contains 17 residues. The germline V gene has CDR1 SQVTM and CDR2 ANQGSEA. CDR3 sequence (DNA): TGCAGCGTTGAACCCACCTTGGTTGCGGGGACCTACAATGAGCAGTTCTTC. This encodes CSVEPTLVAGTYNEQFF.

This chain uses TRBV28 with TRBJ2-6; D gene unclear. The CDR3 spans 16 residues. Germline lookup yields CDR1 MDHEN and CDR2 SYDVKM. V dropped 4 bases and J dropped 4 bases, with 14 bases sitting between them. Here the CDR3 DNA reads TGTGCCAGCAGTTCCGTTTGGGCTCGAGGGGCCAACGTCCTGACTTTC. Translation gives CASSSVWARGANVLTF.

V gene TRBV5-5 combines with J gene TRBJ2-7; the D gene is possibly TRBD1 (6 bases). This CDR3 has 13 amino acids. V lost 6 bases and J lost 6, with 16 bases in between. Germline values: CDR1 SGHKS, CDR2 YYEKEE (reference sequence). CDR3 sequence (DNA): TGTGCCAGCACAAGTGGCAGGGGCTTCGAGCAGTACTTC. Protein product: CASTSGRGFEQYF.

The chain recombines TRBV29-1 with TRBJ1-2; D is uncertain. The CDR3 is 12 residues long. Germline V gene data show CDR1 as SQVTM and CDR2 as ANQGSEA. Trimming removed 7 bases at V and 7 bases at J, with 16 bases between. CDR3 nucleotide sequence: TGCAGCGCCTGGCCGGGGTCTGGTGGCTACACCTTC. Its translation: CSAWPGSGGYTF. The variable domain in full, with the rest retrieved from reference TRBV29-1 and TRBJ1-2, is SAVISQKPSRDICQRGTSLTIQCQVDSQVTMMFWYRQQPGQSLTLIATANQGSEATYESGFVIDKFPISRPNLTFSTLTVSNMSPEDSSIYLCSAWPGSGGYTFGSGTRLTVV.

V and J are TRBV6-1 and TRBJ2-7; a weak D match, TRBD2 (6 bases). The CDR3 sequence is 15 residues long. Trimming cost V 4 bases and J 2 bases, with 15 bases left between them. The germline gives CDR1 MNHNS, CDR2 SASEGT. This CDR3 reads CASSVESLATYEQYF. The CDR3 nucleotides are TGTGCCAGCAGTGTGGAGTCACTAGCTACCTACGAGCAGTACTTC.

With respect to this clone: Germline is not matched at one junction end, which may reflect a read error. This CDR3 is CASSGGTLSHNEQFF. The CDR3 bases are TGTGCCAGCAGCGGCGGGACTCTCTCCCACAATGAGCAGTTCTTC. The chain is built from TRBV13 and TRBJ2-1; maybe TRBD2 (6 bases). The CDR3 extends over 15 amino acids. CDR1 is PRHDT, CDR2 FYEKMQ, per germline (reference sequence). The whole variable domain, filled in from reference TRBV13 and TRBJ2-1, reads AAGVIQSPRHLIKEKRETATLKCYPIPRHDTVYWYQQGPGQDPQFLISFYEKMQSDKGSIPDRFSAQQFSDYHSELNMSSLELGDSALYFCASSGGTLSHNEQFFGPGTRLTVL.

The chain couples TRBV7-9 to TRBJ2-7; 7 bases are shared with TRBD1. The CDR3 runs 15 residues. The V gene's germline CDR1 is SEHNR and CDR2 FQNEAQ (reference sequence). The V segment lost 8 bases and the J segment 0 bases; nucleotides outside the gene matches: 10. This chain's CDR3 is CASRSLQGSSYEQYF. CDR3 DNA sequence: TGTGCCAGCCGGTCCCTACAGGGGTCCTCCTACGAGCAGTACTTC. The full variable domain, with the rest looked up from reference TRBV7-9 and TRBJ2-7, is DTGVSQNPRHKITKRGQNVTFRCDPISEHNRLYWYRQTLGQGPEFLTYFQNEAQLEKSRLLSDRFSAERPKGSFSTLEIQRTEQGDSAMYLCASRSLQGSSYEQYFGPGTRLTVT.

Details on this clone: One end of the junction varies from germline; a read error may be responsible. This chain connects TRBV10-2 to TRBJ2-5, with D possibly TRBD1 on 6 matching bases. CDR3 length equals 13 residues. CDR1 and CDR2 (germline): WSHSY, SAAADI. The CDR3 DNA follows: TGCGCCAGCAGTGTAGGACAGCAAGAGACCCGGTACTTC. As protein: CASSVGQQETRYF.

V usage is TRBV4-2 and J usage is TRBJ2-1; 13 bases are a match to TRBD2. CDR1 is LGHNA, CDR2 YNFKEQ, per germline. The trim removed 3 bases at V and 12 bases at J, leaving 11 bases unmatched. This CDR3 has 16 residues. The CDR3 reads CASSQGGTSGAGPQFF. The CDR3 DNA reads TGTGCCAGCAGCCAGGGTGGGACTAGCGGGGCGGGACCGCAGTTCTTC.

The gene calls are TRBV28 and TRBJ2-5; D gene ambiguous. Germline loops: CDR1 MDHEN, CDR2 SYDVKM. The V end was cut by 3 bases, the J end by 2 bases, with 7 bases between. CDR3 length: 13 amino acids. Here the CDR3 reads CASSFQQQETQYF. DNA of the CDR3: TGTGCCAGCAGTTTTCAACAGCAAGAGACCCAGTACTTC.

The V and J genes are TRBV18 and TRBJ2-5; 7 nucleotides align to TRBD2. Germline V lookup: CDR1 KGHSH, CDR2 LQKENI. J lost 5 bases, V lost 1 base, and 10 bases had no gene match. This CDR3 comprises 16 residues. CDR3 nucleotides: TGTGCCAGCTCACCACAGGCGGGAGAGAGCGGGGAGACCCAGTACTTC. Translated, it gives CASSPQAGESGETQYF.

The chain has TRBV6-1 and TRBJ1-5, with a tentative D call TRBD1 (6 bases). The V end was cut by 3 bases, the J end by 7 bases, with 13 bases between. CDR1 and CDR2 from the germline V gene are MNHNS and SASEGT. This CDR3 comprises 14 residues. CDR3 nucleotide sequence: TGTGCCAGCAGTGAGTGGGGAGGGGGGCAGCCCCAGCATTTT. It translates to CASSEWGGGQPQHF.